These 25 T cell receptor beta chains share one sample of origin, sequenced in a study of CD8+ T cells in alopecia areata. Documented treatment: oral pan-JAK inhibitor, 5-10 mg twice daily. Extracted from the samples, RNA was reverse transcribed into cDNA to serve as the sequencing template. This table comes from immunoSEQ multiplex PCR, and its TCRdb copy is limited to in-frame clones, with some not included. The sample yields 150,000 to 250,000 clones, 58% seen once. The starting material was CD4+ T cells sorted from blood, obtained at week 24, from a patient treated with tofacitinib. The receptors derive from a human donor with alopecia areata.

This clone showed up just a few times. The J gene is TRBJ2-4, the V gene TRBV19; D not resolved. Germline assignment: CDR1 LNHDA and CDR2 SQIVND (reference sequence). V was clipped by 4 bases and J by 4 bases, with 8 bases between them. The CDR3 spans 13 residues. CDR3 bases: TGTGCCAGTAGTAGGCAGTTGAAAAACATTCAGTACTTC. Its translation: CASSRQLKNIQYF. Full variable domain (rest looked up from reference TRBV19 and TRBJ2-4): DGGITQSPKYLFRKEGQNVTLSCEQNLNHDAMYWYRQDPGQGLRLIYYSQIVNDFQKGDIAEGYSVSREKKESFPLTVTSAQKNPTAFYLCASSRQLKNIQYFGAGTRLSVL.

The chain recombines TRBV6-5 with TRBJ2-7; a possible D gene is TRBD1 (5 bases). The CDR3 runs 13 residues. The V gene lost 7 bases and the J gene lost 7 bases, with 17 bases spanning the gap. Germline CDR1 MNHEY, CDR2 SVGAGI. The CDR3 sequence is CASNEGRAWEQYF. CDR3 DNA: TGTGCCAGCAACGAAGGCAGGGCCTGGGAGCAGTACTTC.

Regarding this clone: The same CDR3 arises from other DNA sequences in this sample as well. This chain connects TRBV29-1 to TRBJ1-1; D is unresolved. Germline-derived CDR1 and CDR2 are SQVTM and ANQGSEA. The CDR3 is made up of 11 amino acids. V was clipped by 6 bases and J by 0 bases, with 5 bases between them. CDR3 in DNA: TGCAGCGTGATACTGAACACTGAAGCTTTCTTT. Its protein is CSVILNTEAFF.

V gene TRBV25-1 combines with J gene TRBJ2-3; D is undetermined. Germline V gene lookup returns CDR1 MGHDK and CDR2 SYGVNS. The CDR3 loop spans 13 amino acids. The V gene lost 5 bases and the J gene lost 1 base, with 7 bases spanning the gap. The CDR3 spells CASSPSGTDTQYF. CDR3 DNA sequence: TGTGCCAGCAGTCCGTCTGGCACAGATACGCAGTATTTT. The full variable domain, completed using reference TRBV25-1 and TRBJ2-3, is EADIYQTPRYLVIGTGKKITLECSQTMGHDKMYWYQQDPGMELHLIHYSYGVNSTEKGDLSSESTVSRIRTEHFPLTLESARPSHTSQYLCASSPSGTDTQYFGPGTRLTVL.

Comments on this clone: Other nucleotide sequences in the sample specify the same CDR3. The chain links TRBV7-3 to TRBJ2-1; D is undetermined. Germline V gene data show CDR1 as SGHTA and CDR2 as FQGTGA. This CDR3 is 13 amino acids long. Between the trimmed V and J ends, which lost 2 bases and 1 base, there was a span of 3 bases. The CDR3 DNA is TGTGCCAGCAGCTTAGGTTCCTACAATGAGCAGTTCTTC. It encodes CASSLGSYNEQFF.

V is TRBV9 and J is TRBJ2-3, with TRBD2 matching 11 bases. V lost 3 bases, J lost 2 bases, and 2 bases stayed unmatched. Germline V CDR1 and CDR2: SGDLS, YYNGEE. CDR3 length: 15 amino acids. This CDR3 reads CASSGTSGSTDTQYF. The CDR3 nucleotides read TGTGCCAGCAGCGGGACTAGCGGGTCCACAGATACGCAGTATTTT.

The gene calls are TRBV7-2 and TRBJ2-1; the D gene is possibly TRBD1 (5 bases). The V gene's germline CDR1 is SGHTA and CDR2 FQGNSA. This CDR3 contains 13 residues. With 1 base removed from V and 12 bases from J, the gap between germline ends came to 13 bases. The CDR3: CASSLEVRVGQFF. In DNA form, the CDR3 reads TGTGCCAGCAGCTTAGAAGTCAGGGTAGGGCAGTTCTTC.

The chain employs TRBV7-2 and TRBJ2-7, with 8 nucleotides matching TRBD2. With 2 bases clipped from V and 2 bases from J, the junction kept 8 bases outside the gene matches. The length of the CDR3 is 16 residues. CDR1 and CDR2 from the germline V gene are SGHTA and FQGNSA. The CDR3 here is CASSLRASGLTYEQYF. In DNA, the CDR3 is TGTGCCAGCAGCTTAAGGGCTAGCGGGCTAACCTACGAGCAGTACTTC.

This clone was counted only a few times. Other DNA sequences within the sample encode an identical CDR3. The rearrangement links TRBV4-3 to TRBJ1-2, with D possibly TRBD1 on 5 matching bases. This CDR3 has 13 amino acids. The V end lost 1 base, the J end lost 4 bases, and 7 bases lay between the germline ends. Germline V CDR1 and CDR2: LGHNA, YSLEER. The DNA of the CDR3 is TGCGCCAGCAGCCAAGGTCAGGGCTATGGCTACACCTTC. Its translation is CASSQGQGYGYTF.

This clone was detected only a few times. The CDR3 reads CASSLAGSYNEQFF. The CDR3 DNA follows: TGTGCCAGCAGCTTGGCCGGCTCGTACAATGAGCAGTTCTTC. The genes are TRBV5-4 and TRBJ2-1; D is uncertain. Germline lookup yields CDR1 SGHNT and CDR2 YYREEE (reference sequence). This CDR3 contains 14 residues. Trimming removed 0 bases at V and 4 bases at J, with 8 bases between.

V usage is TRBV5-1 and J usage is TRBJ2-3; perhaps TRBD2 as D (5 bases). There are 11 residues in the CDR3. The V and J ends lost 3 bases and 8 bases respectively, with 7 bases between them. Germline V lookup: CDR1 SGHRS, CDR2 YFSETQ. The CDR3 loop is CASSSDSTQYF. CDR3 bases: TGCGCCAGCAGCTCGGACTCTACGCAGTATTTT.

The rearrangement uses TRBV5-1 and TRBJ2-1; 13 bases are shared with TRBD2. The germline V gene has CDR1 SGHRS and CDR2 YFSETQ. The trim removed 3 bases at V and 8 bases at J, leaving 8 bases unmatched. CDR3 length: 16 amino acids. In nucleotides, the CDR3 is TGCGCCAGCAGCTCACAAGGACTAGCGGGAGAGGATGAGCAGTTCTTC. This translates into CASSSQGLAGEDEQFF.

The V gene is TRBV4-1, the J gene TRBJ2-3; the match to TRBD2 covers 8 bases. J was trimmed by 5 bases and V by 4 bases; bases with no gene match: 11. This CDR3 contains 16 residues. Germline loops: CDR1 MGHRA, CDR2 YSYEKL. CDR3 sequence (DNA): TGCGCCAGCAGCCCGGCTATCGGGGGGGCCGGAGATACGCAGTATTTT. This translates into CASSPAIGGAGDTQYF.

The chain links TRBV23-1 to TRBJ2-7, with a possible D match to TRBD1 (6 bases). TRBV23-1 is known as an ORF, though its function is uncertain. This CDR3 is 16 amino acids long. Trimming took off 6 bases at V and 0 bases at J, with 18 bases between the two ends. In nucleotides, the CDR3 is TGCGCCAGCAGCAATCGGAACCGGGACACCTCCTACGAGCAGTACTTC. The encoded protein is CASSNRNRDTSYEQYF.

V and J are TRBV6-1 and TRBJ2-3; a possible D gene is TRBD1 (7 bases). The germline CDR1 and CDR2 sequences are MNHNS and SASEGT. With 6 bases removed from V and 4 bases from J, the gap between germline ends came to 17 bases. CDR3 length: 15 amino acids. CDR3 DNA: TGTGCCAGCAGGACAGTCGGAGGGGGCGCAGATACGCAGTATTTT. The encoded protein is CASRTVGGGADTQYF.

This rearrangement joins TRBV4-3 to TRBJ2-1; perhaps TRBD1 as D (5 bases). CDR1 is LGHNA and CDR2 is YSLEER in the germline V gene. The CDR3 sequence is 13 residues long. V lost 2 bases and J 9 bases, leaving 11 bases between the germline ends. CDR3 amino acids: CASSQKQGFEQFF. The CDR3 nucleotides are TGCGCCAGCAGCCAAAAGCAGGGCTTTGAGCAGTTCTTC.

This clone appeared a few times. This chain uses TRBV5-4 with TRBJ2-3; D unresolved. The V end lost 3 bases, the J end lost 2 bases, and 13 bases lay between the germline ends. The germline V gene encodes CDR1 SGHNT and CDR2 YYREEE (reference sequence). The CDR3 runs to 15 residues. In DNA form, the CDR3 reads TGTGCCAGCAGCTCCAACGCCCTCCTCACAGATACGCAGTATTTT. This translates into CASSSNALLTDTQYF. The variable domain in full, completed from reference TRBV5-4 and TRBJ2-3, reads ETGVTQSPTHLIKTRGQQVTLRCSSQSGHNTVSWYQQALGQGPQFIFQYYREEENGRGNFPPRFSGLQFPNYSSELNVNALELDDSALYLCASSSNALLTDTQYFGPGTRLTVL.

The rearrangement joins TRBV30 to TRBJ1-2; no clear D gene. The CDR3 has 12 amino acids. The V and J ends lost 7 bases and 4 bases respectively, with 13 bases between them. Looked up from germline, CDR1 is GTSNPN and CDR2 is SVGIG (reference sequence). Here the CDR3 reads CASSTGAYGYTF. The CDR3 region has the DNA TGTGCCTCCTCGACCGGCGCCTATGGCTACACCTTC. Together with reference TRBV30 and TRBJ1-2, the CDR3 gives the full variable domain: SQTIHQWPATLVQPVGSPLSLECTVEGTSNPNLYWYRQAAGRGLQLLFYSVGIGQISSEVPQNLSASRPQDRQFILSSKKLLLSDSGFYLCASSTGAYGYTFGSGTRLTVV.

The genes are TRBV4-1 and TRBJ1-1, with 8 bases aligning to TRBD1. Germline V lookup: CDR1 MGHRA, CDR2 YSYEKL. This CDR3 has 17 residues. Unmatched junction bases numbered 13, after V lost 1 base and J lost 6 bases. In DNA, the CDR3 is TGCGCCAGCAGCCAAGCTGACAGGGGAGGGAGTTATGCTGAAGCTTTCTTT. This sequence encodes CASSQADRGGSYAEAFF.

V gene TRBV30 combines with J gene TRBJ2-3; unclear D gene. Germline CDR1 GTSNPN, CDR2 SVGIG (reference sequence). V was trimmed by 5 bases and J by 3 bases, leaving 18 bases between them. The CDR3 covers 15 residues. Written as DNA, the CDR3 is TGTGCCTGGGGAGCTGTCCCGATGGGAACAGATACGCAGTATTTT. Encoded protein: CAWGAVPMGTDTQYF.

The chain is built from TRBV7-2 and TRBJ2-5, with TRBD2 matching 7 bases. Germline trimming cut 7 bases from V and 2 bases from J; bases unmatched to any gene: 4. Germline V gene data show CDR1 as SGHTA and CDR2 as FQGNSA. The CDR3 runs 13 residues. CDR3 in amino acids: CASTGLGQETQYF. The CDR3 DNA reads as TGTGCCAGCACCGGACTAGGTCAAGAGACCCAGTACTTC.

The chain links TRBV6-5 to TRBJ1-2, with 7 bases fitting TRBD1. The germline V gene encodes CDR1 MNHEY and CDR2 SVGAGI. The J segment lost 8 bases and the V segment lost 6 bases, leaving 12 bases of the junction unmatched. This CDR3 is 14 amino acids long. CDR3 protein: CASSAPGQSFGYTF. For the CDR3, the DNA is TGTGCCAGCAGCGCTCCGGGACAGTCCTTCGGCTACACCTTC.

This chain joins TRBV14 and TRBJ2-7; tentatively, D is TRBD1 or TRBD2 (11 bases each). This CDR3 contains 18 residues. The V end was cut by 4 bases, the J end by 8 bases, with 30 bases between. Germline V gene data show CDR1 as SGHDN and CDR2 as FVKESK. The CDR3 protein is CASSRRTGGLAGGTKQYF. Here the CDR3 DNA reads TGTGCCAGCAGCCGCCGGACAGGGGGCCTAGCGGGAGGAACAAAGCAGTACTTC.

This clone was picked up a small number of times. The chain couples TRBV29-1 to TRBJ1-1; D uncertain. The germline CDR1 and CDR2 sequences are SQVTM and ANQGSEA. The V and J ends lost 2 bases and 1 base respectively, with 8 bases between them. The CDR3 is made up of 13 amino acids. CDR3 protein: CSVESQANTEAFF. The DNA for the CDR3 is TGCAGCGTTGAATCGCAGGCGAACACTGAAGCTTTCTTT.

The V gene is TRBV7-2, the J gene TRBJ2-7, with D hard to call. There are 16 residues in the CDR3. Germline CDR1 SGHTA, CDR2 FQGNSA. Trimming cost V 3 bases and J 1 base, with 16 bases left between them. The CDR3, as DNA: TGTGCCAGCAGCTTCGACCGGCCGGTCGTATCCTACGAGCAGTACTTC. Translation: CASSFDRPVVSYEQYF.